This is a list of T cell receptor beta chains from one sample in a study of T cell changes during pregnancy in multiple sclerosis. This table comes from immunoSEQ multiplex PCR, and its TCRdb copy is limited to in-frame clones, with some not included. The data show fewer than 85,000 clones, roughly 93% seen once. The specimen was peripheral blood, collected in the third trimester of pregnancy. The receptors were gathered from a female donor with multiple sclerosis, enrolled in a pregnancy study. The CDR3 runs from the conserved cysteine through the conserved F or W. The order of the fields is J gene, D gene, clone size, V gene, CDR3 protein, CDR3 DNA. The D gene is left open where the match is weak. Size is stated for part of the rows, as once, few or many counts, or as a class when the clone is expanded.

J gene: TRBJ1-1
D gene: -
clone size: once
V gene: TRBV6-1
CDR3 protein: CASTHDPGGATEAFF
CDR3 DNA: TGTGCCAGCACCCACGACCCCGGGGGGGCCACTGAAGCTTTCTTT

J gene: TRBJ1-2
D gene: -
clone size: -
V gene: TRBV7-9
CDR3 protein: CASSLGPQGGGYTF
CDR3 DNA: TGTGCCAGCAGCTTGGGGCCCCAGGGTGGAGGCTACACCTTC

J gene: TRBJ1-6
D gene: -
clone size: -
V gene: TRBV5-6
CDR3 protein: CASSLVDSGSPLHF
CDR3 DNA: TGTGCCAGCAGCTTGGTCGACTCTGGTTCACCCCTCCACTTT

J gene: TRBJ2-2
D gene: TRBD1
clone size: -
V gene: TRBV10-1
CDR3 protein: CASKLERRTGPNANTGELFF
CDR3 DNA: TGCGCCAGCAAGCTCGAGCGGAGGACAGGCCCTAATGCGAACACCGGGGAGCTGTTTTTT

J gene: TRBJ2-2
D gene: -
clone size: -
V gene: TRBV5-8
CDR3 protein: CASSLSGVGTGELFF
CDR3 DNA: TGTGCCAGCAGCTTGTCGGGGGTGGGCACCGGGGAGCTGTTTTTT

J gene: TRBJ2-3
D gene: TRBD2
clone size: -
V gene: TRBV5-6
CDR3 protein: CASSVRLAGAIKADTQYF
CDR3 DNA: TGTGCCAGCAGCGTCAGACTAGCGGGGGCGATAAAAGCAGATACGCAGTATTTT

J gene: TRBJ1-2
D gene: -
clone size: -
V gene: TRBV11-2
CDR3 protein: CASSLVGGSYGYTF
CDR3 DNA: TGTGCCAGCAGCTTAGTGGGGGGGAGCTATGGCTACACCTTC

J gene: TRBJ1-6
D gene: TRBD1
clone size: few
V gene: TRBV7-6
CDR3 protein: CASSLQIRGSDSPLHF
CDR3 DNA: TGTGCCAGCAGCTTACAAATCAGGGGGTCTGATTCACCCCTCCACTTT

J gene: TRBJ1-6
D gene: -
clone size: -
V gene: TRBV7-3
CDR3 protein: CASTHGEPAASYNSPLHF
CDR3 DNA: TGTGCCAGCACCCACGGCGAGCCTGCGGCCTCCTATAATTCACCCCTCCACTTT

J gene: TRBJ2-6
D gene: -
clone size: -
V gene: TRBV7-9
CDR3 protein: CASSPIWRDGANVLTF
CDR3 DNA: TGTGCCAGCAGCCCAATTTGGCGGGACGGGGCCAACGTCCTGACTTTC

J gene: TRBJ2-7
D gene: -
clone size: -
V gene: TRBV27
CDR3 protein: CASSTTAGRQYF
CDR3 DNA: TGTGCCAGCAGTACAACCGCGGGACGGCAGTACTTC

J gene: TRBJ1-5
D gene: -
clone size: -
V gene: TRBV9
CDR3 protein: CASKRRYSNQPQHF
CDR3 DNA: TGTGCCAGCAAGCGCCGATATAGCAATCAGCCCCAGCATTTT

J gene: TRBJ1-1
D gene: -
clone size: -
V gene: TRBV14
CDR3 protein: CASSQAGGTEAFF
CDR3 DNA: TGTGCCAGCAGCCAAGCGGGCGGGACTGAAGCTTTCTTT

J gene: TRBJ2-2
D gene: -
clone size: -
V gene: TRBV9
CDR3 protein: CASSVEAGHYTGELFF
CDR3 DNA: TGTGCCAGCAGCGTAGAAGCAGGACACTACACCGGGGAGCTGTTTTTT

J gene: TRBJ2-7
D gene: -
clone size: -
V gene: TRBV10-3
CDR3 protein: CAIGVGAGMGEQYF
CDR3 DNA: TGTGCCATCGGGGTGGGGGCCGGTATGGGGGAGCAGTACTTC

J gene: TRBJ2-5
D gene: TRBD2
clone size: once
V gene: TRBV9
CDR3 protein: CASSVAARGGQETQYF
CDR3 DNA: TGTGCCAGCAGCGTAGCGGCCCGCGGGGGCCAAGAGACCCAGTACTTC

J gene: TRBJ1-6
D gene: -
clone size: once
V gene: TRBV30
CDR3 protein: CAWDQGGSSPLHF
CDR3 DNA: TGTGCCTGGGACCAGGGAGGGAGTTCACCCCTCCACTTT

J gene: TRBJ1-2
D gene: -
clone size: once
V gene: TRBV7-2
CDR3 protein: CASSSSGTGYTF
CDR3 DNA: TGTGCCAGCAGCTCATCCGGGACAGGCTACACCTTC

J gene: TRBJ1-2
D gene: TRBD1
clone size: -
V gene: TRBV18
CDR3 protein: CASSPAGQGAIYGYTF
CDR3 DNA: TGTGCCAGCTCACCAGCGGGACAGGGGGCCATCTATGGCTACACCTTC

J gene: TRBJ2-7
D gene: -
clone size: -
V gene: TRBV11-2
CDR3 protein: CASSLVVGGYEQYF
CDR3 DNA: TGTGCCAGCAGCTTAGTGGTCGGGGGCTACGAGCAGTACTTC

J gene: TRBJ1-5
D gene: -
clone size: -
V gene: TRBV2
CDR3 protein: CASRAGQQRDQPQHF
CDR3 DNA: TGTGCCAGCAGGGCAGGACAGCAAAGAGATCAGCCCCAGCATTTT

J gene: TRBJ2-1
D gene: TRBD2
clone size: -
V gene: TRBV5-6
CDR3 protein: CASTQLRGDSYNEQFF
CDR3 DNA: TGTGCCAGCACACAATTACGGGGGGACTCCTACAATGAGCAGTTCTTC

J gene: TRBJ2-1
D gene: -
clone size: -
V gene: TRBV30
CDR3 protein: CAWSERGAGEQFF
CDR3 DNA: TGTGCCTGGAGTGAAAGGGGCGCCGGTGAGCAGTTCTTC

J gene: TRBJ2-7
D gene: -
clone size: -
V gene: TRBV5-6
CDR3 protein: CASSPRQNGIHEQYF
CDR3 DNA: TGTGCCAGCAGCCCCCGACAGAACGGTATACACGAGCAGTACTTC

J gene: TRBJ2-7
D gene: -
clone size: -
V gene: TRBV5-5
CDR3 protein: CASSAQDGEQYF
CDR3 DNA: TGTGCCAGCAGCGCACAGGATGGGGAGCAGTACTTC

J gene: TRBJ2-7
D gene: TRBD1
clone size: -
V gene: TRBV9
CDR3 protein: CASSPSGQGIYEQYF
CDR3 DNA: TGTGCCAGCAGCCCCAGTGGACAGGGAATATACGAGCAGTACTTC

J gene: TRBJ2-2
D gene: -
clone size: -
V gene: TRBV6-1
CDR3 protein: CASSEFLGLPNTGELFF
CDR3 DNA: TGTGCCAGCAGTGAGTTTCTGGGGCTGCCGAACACCGGGGAGCTGTTTTTT

J gene: TRBJ2-7
D gene: -
clone size: -
V gene: TRBV7-2
CDR3 protein: CASSLDGDSSYEQYF
CDR3 DNA: TGTGCCAGCAGCTTGGACGGGGACTCTTCCTACGAGCAGTACTTC

J gene: TRBJ1-4
D gene: TRBD1
clone size: -
V gene: TRBV2
CDR3 protein: CASSELDATGIAVTNEKLFF
CDR3 DNA: TGTGCCAGCAGTGAACTAGACGCGACAGGGATCGCGGTAACTAATGAAAAACTGTTTTTT

J gene: TRBJ1-5
D gene: TRBD1
clone size: -
V gene: TRBV4-1
CDR3 protein: CASSPDRVRNQPQHF
CDR3 DNA: TGCGCCAGCAGCCCAGACAGGGTTCGCAATCAGCCCCAGCATTTT

J gene: TRBJ2-7
D gene: TRBD1
clone size: -
V gene: TRBV13
CDR3 protein: CASSLGQGAYEQYF
CDR3 DNA: TGTGCCAGCAGCTTAGGACAGGGGGCGTACGAGCAGTACTTC

J gene: TRBJ1-5
D gene: -
clone size: -
V gene: TRBV6-6
CDR3 protein: CASSYLTESDQPQHF
CDR3 DNA: TGTGCCAGCAGTTACTTGACGGAGTCGGATCAGCCCCAGCATTTT

J gene: TRBJ2-7
D gene: TRBD1
clone size: -
V gene: TRBV7-8
CDR3 protein: CASSLVQGAYEQYF
CDR3 DNA: TGTGCCAGCAGCTTAGTACAGGGGGCCTACGAGCAGTACTTC

J gene: TRBJ2-5
D gene: TRBD2
clone size: -
V gene: TRBV14
CDR3 protein: CASSQDLAGGPGSQYF
CDR3 DNA: TGTGCCAGCAGCCAAGATCTAGCGGGGGGTCCGGGGTCCCAGTACTTC

J gene: TRBJ2-7
D gene: TRBD2
clone size: -
V gene: TRBV9
CDR3 protein: CASSAGTSGGAVFYEQYF
CDR3 DNA: TGTGCCAGCAGCGCCGGGACTAGCGGGGGGGCGGTCTTCTACGAGCAGTACTTC

J gene: TRBJ2-7
D gene: TRBD2
clone size: -
V gene: TRBV19
CDR3 protein: CASSIDRAGEDSYEQYF
CDR3 DNA: TGTGCCAGTAGTATAGACCGAGCGGGGGAGGACTCCTACGAGCAGTACTTC

J gene: TRBJ2-2
D gene: TRBD1
clone size: -
V gene: TRBV2
CDR3 protein: CASRQQGTGELFF
CDR3 DNA: TGTGCCAGCAGGCAACAGGGGACCGGGGAGCTGTTTTTT

J gene: TRBJ2-3
D gene: TRBD1
clone size: -
V gene: TRBV27
CDR3 protein: CASSLTLPGQLTDTQYF
CDR3 DNA: TGTGCCAGCAGTTTAACCCTACCGGGACAGCTTACAGATACGCAGTATTTT

J gene: TRBJ1-5
D gene: -
clone size: -
V gene: TRBV18
CDR3 protein: CASSVGASNQPQHF
CDR3 DNA: TGTGCCAGCTCAGTGGGGGCTAGCAATCAGCCCCAGCATTTT